The 21 T cell receptor beta chains given below trace back to one sample, sequenced in a study of blood T cell repertoires in COVID-19. Libraries were prepared by immunoSEQ multiplex PCR; TCRdb keeps only in-frame clonotypes and omits some of them. This table holds approximately 190,000 clones, around 84% found once. Material: peripheral blood. These receptors all come from a man younger than 45 with active or convalescent COVID-19.

The chain recombines TRBV28 with TRBJ1-2; 7 bases line up with TRBD1. With V trimmed by 3 bases and J by 5 bases, 9 bases remained unmatched. This CDR3 has 15 amino acids. The germline V gene encodes CDR1 MDHEN and CDR2 SYDVKM. CDR3 bases: TGTGCCAGCAGTTTTTCCGACAGGGACGCTTATGGCTACACCTTC. As protein: CASSFSDRDAYGYTF.

The chain recombines TRBV2 with TRBJ1-2, with TRBD1 matching 9 bases. Losses at the gene ends were 5 bases for V and 3 bases for J; bases not matched to a gene: 10. Germline V gives CDR1 SNHLY, CDR2 FYNNEI. CDR3 length: 16 amino acids. The CDR3 region has the DNA TGTGCCAGCAGTCCGGGACAGGGTGGCCCGGACTATGGCTACACCTTC. It translates to CASSPGQGGPDYGYTF.

In DNA form, the CDR3 reads TGTGCCAGCAGTTACCGGGACAGACTCACCGGGGAGCTGTTTTTT. Its protein is CASSYRDRLTGELFF. J is TRBJ2-2 and V is TRBV6-5, with 7 bases that match TRBD1. With V trimmed by 2 bases and J by 4 bases, 4 bases remained unmatched. Looked up from germline, CDR1 is MNHEY and CDR2 is SVGAGI. There are 15 residues in the CDR3.

V gene TRBV5-4 combines with J gene TRBJ2-1; TRBD2 matches at 8 bases. The V and J ends lost 4 bases and 4 bases, in that order; junction bases with no gene match: 13. Germline CDR1 SGHNT, CDR2 YYREEE (reference sequence). The CDR3 has 17 residues. Here the CDR3 reads CASSPFGTRGGYNEQFF. The CDR3 nucleotides are TGTGCCAGCAGCCCGTTTGGGACACGGGGGGGTTACAATGAGCAGTTCTTC.

The V and J genes are TRBV24-1 and TRBJ1-2; 7 positions agree with TRBD1. The CDR3 has 15 residues. Looked up from germline, CDR1 is KGHDR and CDR2 is SFDVKD. The J segment lost 4 bases and the V segment lost 2 bases, leaving 6 bases of the junction unmatched. The CDR3 spells CATSDYEGAIYGYTF. The CDR3 DNA reads TGTGCCACCAGTGATTATGAGGGGGCTATCTATGGCTACACCTTC.

The chain's CDR3 is CASSSPLAAYNEQFF. For the CDR3, the DNA is TGCGCCAGCAGCTCACCGCTAGCGGCCTACAATGAGCAGTTCTTC. V is TRBV5-1 and J is TRBJ2-1; 7 bases agree with TRBD2. CDR1 is SGHRS and CDR2 is YFSETQ in the germline V gene. The V segment lost 3 bases and the J segment 2 bases; nucleotides outside the gene matches: 5. CDR3 length: 15 amino acids. Variable domain in full (rest from reference TRBV5-1 and TRBJ2-1): KAGVTQTPRYLIKTRGQQVTLSCSPISGHRSVSWYQQTPGQGLQFLFEYFSETQRNKGNFPGRFSGRQFSNSRSEMNVSTLELGDSALYLCASSSPLAAYNEQFFGPGTRLTVL.

A few counts support this clone. The rearrangement links TRBV6-5 to TRBJ2-7, with D perhaps TRBD2 (5 bases). Germline V gives CDR1 MNHEY, CDR2 SVGAGI. The CDR3 runs to 12 residues. The V gene lost 8 bases and the J gene lost 3 bases, with 11 bases spanning the gap. The CDR3 protein is CASLASRYEQYF. Here the CDR3 DNA reads TGTGCCAGCTTAGCTAGCCGCTACGAGCAGTACTTC.

CDR3 amino acids: CASTPDRAFYGYTF. The CDR3 bases are TGTGCCAGTACTCCGGACAGGGCCTTCTATGGCTACACCTTC. The V gene is TRBV19, the J gene TRBJ1-2, with TRBD1 matching over 8 bases. CDR1 is LNHDA, CDR2 SQIVND, per germline (reference sequence). This CDR3 has 14 residues. The V segment lost 7 bases and the J segment 4 bases; nucleotides outside the gene matches: 8.

This clone has a handful of counts. The chain employs TRBV6-5 and TRBJ1-2; 9 nucleotides line up with TRBD1. V was pared by 0 bases and J by 5 bases, with 4 bases of the junction left unmatched. Per the germline V gene, CDR1 is MNHEY and CDR2 is SVGAGI. The CDR3 has 15 amino acids. The CDR3 region has the DNA TGTGCCAGCAGTTACTCGAGTGGGACAGGGTATGGCTACACCTTC. This sequence encodes CASSYSSGTGYGYTF.

The V call is TRBV7-8, the J call TRBJ2-5; TRBD2 agrees at 8 bases. The CDR3 is made up of 15 amino acids. CDR1 is SGHVS, CDR2 FQNEAQ, per germline. Trimming at V came to 5 bases and at J to 5 bases, leaving 10 bases not matched to a gene. The CDR3 reads CASSLGAGDGETQYF. CDR3 nucleotides: TGTGCCAGCAGCCTAGGAGCGGGAGACGGGGAGACCCAGTACTTC.

The chain is built from TRBV27 and TRBJ2-1; D may be TRBD2 (10 bases). The CDR3 is 19 amino acids. V was trimmed by 3 bases and J by 7 bases, leaving 28 bases between them. The germline V gene encodes CDR1 MNHEY and CDR2 SMNVEV (reference sequence). The CDR3 DNA follows: TGTGCCAGCAGTTTTCGGACAGGGGAGAAGGGACTAGCGCGGAATGAGCAGTTCTTC. Its translation is CASSFRTGEKGLARNEQFF.

The J gene is TRBJ2-7, the V gene TRBV7-6, with a tentative D call TRBD2 (5 bases). In germline, CDR1 is SGHVS, CDR2 FNYEAQ. V was cut by 5 bases and J by 6 bases, with 14 bases left in between. The CDR3 sequence is 13 residues long. CDR3 amino acids: CASSLGSGSEQYV. Written as DNA, the CDR3 is TGTGCCAGCAGCCTCGGATCGGGGAGCGAGCAGTACGTC.

The rearrangement links TRBV5-1 to TRBJ2-1, with 8 positions matching TRBD2. Germline values: CDR1 SGHRS, CDR2 YFSETQ. Trimming removed 4 bases from V and 5 bases from J; junction bases left unmatched: 8. CDR3 length equals 15 residues. CDR3 in amino acids: CASSDPGGVHNEQFF. In DNA form, the CDR3 reads TGCGCCAGCAGCGACCCCGGGGGGGTACACAATGAGCAGTTCTTC.

The genes are TRBV5-4 and TRBJ1-5; a possible D gene is TRBD1 (5 bases). V lost 1 base, J lost 4 bases, and 6 bases lay in between. This CDR3 has 13 residues. Germline assignment: CDR1 SGHNT and CDR2 YYREEE (reference sequence). The CDR3 loop reads CASSLKGNQPQHF. The CDR3 bases are TGTGCCAGCAGCTTGAAGGGGAATCAGCCCCAGCATTTT. The complete variable domain, with remaining parts taken from reference TRBV5-4 and TRBJ1-5, reads ETGVTQSPTHLIKTRGQQVTLRCSSQSGHNTVSWYQQALGQGPQFIFQYYREEENGRGNFPPRFSGLQFPNYSSELNVNALELDDSALYLCASSLKGNQPQHFGDGTRLSIL.

This rearrangement joins TRBV29-1 to TRBJ2-2, with D tentatively TRBD2 (5 bases). CDR1 and CDR2 from the germline V gene are SQVTM and ANQGSEA. The CDR3 sequence is 13 residues long. V shed 4 bases and J shed 1 base, with 7 bases lying between them. The CDR3 DNA reads as TGCAGCGTTGCGGGGTGGAACACCGGGGAGCTGTTTTTT. Its protein product is CSVAGWNTGELFF.

In its sample, this clone was seen once. The CDR3 loop is CASSSGLAGVLYNEQFF. The CDR3 nucleotides are TGTGCCAGCAGTTCGGGACTAGCGGGGGTCCTCTACAATGAGCAGTTCTTC. The chain couples TRBV27 to TRBJ2-1; 14 bases fit TRBD2. The CDR3 consists of 17 residues. The germline CDR1 and CDR2 sequences are MNHEY and SMNVEV (reference sequence). With V trimmed by 4 bases and J by 3 bases, 5 bases remained unmatched.

The chain joins TRBV7-9 to TRBJ1-2; the D is unclear. The ends were cut back, 6 bases at V and 12 bases at J, with 32 bases in the middle. The CDR3 extends over 17 amino acids. In germline, CDR1 is SEHNR, CDR2 FQNEAQ (reference sequence). Here the CDR3 DNA reads TGTGCCAGCAGTTGTCACCCGCCGATGGAGCCTTGGCCTCTTGACACCTTC. Amino acid sequence: CASSCHPPMEPWPLDTF.

The V gene is TRBV11-3, the J gene TRBJ1-4; D not certain. Trimming removed 6 bases at V and 7 bases at J, with 12 bases between. Germline CDR1 is SGHNT and CDR2 is YENEEA. CDR3 size: 13 residues. For the CDR3, the DNA is TGTGCCAGCAGTTCCAGGATGAGTGAAAAACTGTTTTTT. Translation: CASSSRMSEKLFF.

The chain recombines TRBV10-3 with TRBJ2-2; 9 bases are shared with TRBD2. The CDR3 loop spans 18 amino acids. Germline trimming cut 2 bases from V and 5 bases from J; bases unmatched to any gene: 12. CDR1 ENHRY and CDR2 SYGVKD come from the germline V gene. Here the CDR3 reads CAISEARTSELGTGELFF. DNA of the CDR3: TGTGCCATCAGTGAGGCCCGGACTAGCGAACTGGGGACCGGGGAGCTGTTTTTT.

The rearrangement uses TRBV9 and TRBJ2-3, with 7 bases lining up with TRBD1. Germline V CDR1 and CDR2: SGDLS, YYNGEE. CDR3 size: 14 residues. V gave up 3 bases and J gave up 3 bases; unmatched junction bases: 4. The CDR3, as DNA: TGTGCCAGCAGCGCTCGACAGGGAACAGATACGCAGTATTTT. This sequence encodes CASSARQGTDTQYF.

This clone appeared a single time. The chain recombines TRBV19 with TRBJ2-6; D might be TRBD1 (6 bases). The CDR3 totals 19 residues. The V and J ends lost 1 base and 0 bases respectively, with 16 bases between them. The germline V gene encodes CDR1 LNHDA and CDR2 SQIVND (reference sequence). In DNA form, the CDR3 reads TGTGCCAGTAGTATAGCTGACGGAACAGGGAGCTCTGGGGCCAACGTCCTGACTTTC. Its translation is CASSIADGTGSSGANVLTF.